This entry describes one T cell receptor beta chain. These data are taken from a study of shared clonotypes between healthy human individuals. The assay was immunoSEQ multiplex PCR, and TCRdb's table has in-frame clones only and misses some. In the table there are a few million clones, roughly 92% of which are singletons. CDR3 size: 19 residues. CDR1 and CDR2 (germline): MNHNS, SASEGT. The V gene end was trimmed by 1 base and the J gene end by 5 bases; junction bases not matched to a gene: 17. This clonotype originated in a man aged 18 to 29 in good health. The chain employs TRBV6-1 and TRBJ2-1; 7 nucleotides match TRBD2. The sequencing sample was made of naive CD4+ T cells sorted from blood. Subset in this sample: CD45RA+ positively selected. DNA for the CDR3: TGTGCCAGCAGTGAAGTACCCTGGCCTTGGACGGGGGGAGACAATGAGCAGTTCTTC. Translating it yields CASSEVPWPWTGGDNEQFF.